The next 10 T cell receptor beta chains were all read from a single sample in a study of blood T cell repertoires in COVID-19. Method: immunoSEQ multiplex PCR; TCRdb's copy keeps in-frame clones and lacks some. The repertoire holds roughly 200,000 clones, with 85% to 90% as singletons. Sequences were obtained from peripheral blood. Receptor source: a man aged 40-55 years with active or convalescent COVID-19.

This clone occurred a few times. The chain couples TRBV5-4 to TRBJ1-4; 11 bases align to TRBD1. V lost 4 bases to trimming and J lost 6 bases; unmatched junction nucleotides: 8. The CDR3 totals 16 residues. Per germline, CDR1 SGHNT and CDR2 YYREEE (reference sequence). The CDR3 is CASSARTGGGDEKLFF. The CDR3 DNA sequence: TGTGCCAGCAGCGCTCGGACAGGGGGCGGCGATGAAAAACTGTTTTTT.

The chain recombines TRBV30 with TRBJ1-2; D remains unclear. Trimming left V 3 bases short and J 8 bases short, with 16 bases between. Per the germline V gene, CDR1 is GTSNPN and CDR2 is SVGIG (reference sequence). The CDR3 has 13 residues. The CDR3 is CAWRYRSSRGYTF. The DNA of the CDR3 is TGTGCCTGGAGATACCGGAGTAGCCGGGGCTACACCTTC.

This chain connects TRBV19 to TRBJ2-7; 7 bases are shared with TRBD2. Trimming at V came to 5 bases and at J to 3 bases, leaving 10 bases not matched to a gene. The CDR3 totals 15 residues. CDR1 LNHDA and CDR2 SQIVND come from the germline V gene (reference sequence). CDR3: CASSSQLTSLYEQYF. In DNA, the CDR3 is TGTGCCAGTAGTTCTCAGCTGACTAGCCTCTACGAGCAGTACTTC.

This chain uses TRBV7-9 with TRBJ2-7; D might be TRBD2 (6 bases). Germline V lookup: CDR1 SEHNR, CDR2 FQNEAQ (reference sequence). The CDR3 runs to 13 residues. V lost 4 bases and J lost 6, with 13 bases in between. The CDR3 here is CASSSAGLREQYF. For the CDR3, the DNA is TGTGCCAGCAGCTCGGCGGGGTTACGCGAGCAGTACTTC.

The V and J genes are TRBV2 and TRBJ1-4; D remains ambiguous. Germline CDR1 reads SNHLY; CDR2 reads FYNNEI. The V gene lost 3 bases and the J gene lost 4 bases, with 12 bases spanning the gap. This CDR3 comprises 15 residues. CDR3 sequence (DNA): TGTGCCAGCAGTGAGTTGCTGGGCGTTAATGAAAAACTGTTTTTT. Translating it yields CASSELLGVNEKLFF. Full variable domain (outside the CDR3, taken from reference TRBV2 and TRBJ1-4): EPEVTQTPSHQVTQMGQEVILRCVPISNHLYFYWYRQILGQKVEFLVSFYNNEISEKSEIFDDQFSVERPDGSNFTLKIRSTKLEDSAMYFCASSELLGVNEKLFFGSGTQLSVL.

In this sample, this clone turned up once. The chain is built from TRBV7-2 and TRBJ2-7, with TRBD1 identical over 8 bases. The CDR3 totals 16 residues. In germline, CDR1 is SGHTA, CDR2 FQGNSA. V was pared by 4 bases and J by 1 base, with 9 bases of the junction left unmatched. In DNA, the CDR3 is TGTGCCAGCAGCTCCGGACAGGGAACCCCTTCCTACGAGCAGTACTTC. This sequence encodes CASSSGQGTPSYEQYF. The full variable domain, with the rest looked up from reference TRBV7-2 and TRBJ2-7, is GAGVSQSPSNKVTEKGKDVELRCDPISGHTALYWYRQSLGQGLEFLIYFQGNSAPDKSGLPSDRFSAERTGGSVSTLTIQRTQQEDSAVYLCASSSGQGTPSYEQYFGPGTRLTVT.

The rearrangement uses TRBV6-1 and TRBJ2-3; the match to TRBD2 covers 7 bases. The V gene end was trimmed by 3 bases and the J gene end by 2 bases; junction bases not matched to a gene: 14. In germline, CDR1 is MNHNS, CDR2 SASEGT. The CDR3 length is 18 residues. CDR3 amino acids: CASSDFASRAGDTDTQYF. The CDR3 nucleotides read TGTGCCAGCAGTGATTTCGCGTCGCGGGCGGGGGACACAGATACGCAGTATTTT.

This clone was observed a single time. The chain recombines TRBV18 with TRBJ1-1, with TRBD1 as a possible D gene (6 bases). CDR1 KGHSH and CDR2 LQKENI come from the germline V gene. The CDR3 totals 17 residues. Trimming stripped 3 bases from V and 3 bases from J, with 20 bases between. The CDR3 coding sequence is TGTGCCAGCTCACCGACACAGGGCTTCCCGAGGGACACTGAAGCTTTCTTT. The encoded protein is CASSPTQGFPRDTEAFF.

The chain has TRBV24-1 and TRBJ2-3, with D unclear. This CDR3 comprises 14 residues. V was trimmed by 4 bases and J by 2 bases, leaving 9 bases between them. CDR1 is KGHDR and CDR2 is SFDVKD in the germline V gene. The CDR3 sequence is CATSEFRVTDTQYF. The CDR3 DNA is TGTGCCACCAGTGAATTCCGGGTCACAGATACGCAGTATTTT.

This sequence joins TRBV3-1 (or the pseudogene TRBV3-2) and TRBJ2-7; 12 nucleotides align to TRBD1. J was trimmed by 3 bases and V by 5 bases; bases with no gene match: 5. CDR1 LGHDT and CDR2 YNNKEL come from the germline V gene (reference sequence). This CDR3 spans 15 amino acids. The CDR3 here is CASSEGQGALYEQYF. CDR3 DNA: TGTGCCAGCAGCGAGGGACAGGGGGCCCTCTACGAGCAGTACTTC.